Listed here are 21 T cell receptor beta chains from one sample, sequenced in a study of T-cell reconstitution after alpha-beta-depleted transplantation in children. Unique molecular identifiers were incorporated when the TCRbeta library was constructed. MiXCR, applied by TCRdb to the PCR reads, yields one record per CDR3 protein. The data show about 980,000 distinct CDR3 sequences, about 29% seen once. The sequences come from PBMCs, mostly from graft donor cells, collected 360 days after TCRalphabeta/CD19-depleted stem cell transplant. These receptors were collected from a boy in the first two years of life who had a stem cell transplant for SCID, so the T cells may come from the graft donor.

This clonotype has just a few counts. This chain joins TRBV20-1 and TRBJ2-3, with 13 nucleotides matching TRBD2. Germline values: CDR1 DFQATT, CDR2 SNEGSKA (reference sequence). The length of the CDR3 is 14 residues. Here the CDR3 DNA reads TGCAGACCCACTAGCGGGGGGGCCACAGATACGCAGTATTTT. Its translation: CRPTSGGATDTQYF.

The count of this clonotype is one. This chain uses TRBV20-1 with TRBJ1-5, with 10 bases that match TRBD1. Germline V gene data show CDR1 as DFQATT and CDR2 as SNEGSKA (reference sequence). Trimming cost V 1 base and J 6 bases; bases outside gene matches: 3. The CDR3 is made up of 14 amino acids. CDR3 nucleotide sequence: TGCAGTGCTAGAGGGACAGGGGGGGGTCAGCCCCAGCATTTT. Its translation: CSARGTGGGQPQHF.

The rearrangement joins TRBV9 to TRBJ1-6, with D possibly TRBD1 on 6 matching bases. The CDR3 sequence is 15 residues long. From germline, CDR1 is SGDLS and CDR2 YYNGEE. The germline V and J ends were trimmed by 7 bases and 5 bases, with 16 bases remaining between them. The CDR3 DNA follows: TGTGCCAGCCGAGCGGGACACCAAAATAATTCACCCCTCCACTTT. The encoded protein is CASRAGHQNNSPLHF.

The table lists this clonotype with a few counts. The chain joins TRBV6-5 to TRBJ1-2; 11 positions agree with TRBD1. The CDR3 consists of 16 residues. The ends lost 4 bases at V and 8 bases at J; junction bases unmatched: 12. Germline CDR1 reads MNHEY; CDR2 reads SVGAGI. The CDR3 bases are TGTGCCAGCAGTTTTGCCCCCGGGACAGGGGGAGAGGGCTACACCTTC. This gives the protein CASSFAPGTGGEGYTF.

The genes are TRBV7-9 and TRBJ2-7, with TRBD1 matching 9 bases. The CDR3 has 14 amino acids. Germline-derived CDR1 and CDR2 are SEHNR and FQNEAQ (reference sequence). The junction had 6 bases not matched to a gene; V was cut back by 4 bases and J by 5 bases. The CDR3 bases are TGTGCCAGCAGCTCGGGACAGGGTCTGGACGAGCAGTACTTC. Its translation is CASSSGQGLDEQYF.

The table lists this clonotype with many counts. This rearrangement joins TRBV9 to TRBJ2-1; the match to TRBD2 covers 12 bases. This CDR3 region has 18 residues. The J segment lost 4 bases and the V segment lost 2 bases, leaving 10 bases of the junction unmatched. Looked up from germline, CDR1 is SGDLS and CDR2 is YYNGEE. The DNA for the CDR3 is TGTGCCAGCAGCGTCGGGACTAGCGGGTTAAGGGTTTACAATGAGCAGTTCTTC. This encodes CASSVGTSGLRVYNEQFF.

This clonotype was observed a handful of times. The chain couples TRBV12-3 or TRBV12-4 to TRBJ1-2; D gene unclear. Trimming removed 5 bases from V and 3 bases from J, with 13 bases in between. The CDR3 loop spans 14 amino acids. CDR3 protein: CASSPQSGHYGYTF. The CDR3, as DNA: TGTGCCAGCAGTCCCCAATCAGGTCACTATGGCTACACCTTC.

In this sample, this clonotype turned up a few times. The chain couples TRBV20-1 to TRBJ2-7; 8 bases map to TRBD2. The CDR3 contains 14 residues. Germline lookup yields CDR1 DFQATT and CDR2 SNEGSKA (reference sequence). Germline trimming cut 1 base from V and 3 bases from J; bases unmatched to any gene: 5. CDR3 bases: TGCAGTGCTAGAGTAGCGGGGAAGTTCTACGAGCAGTACTTC. Translated, it gives CSARVAGKFYEQYF.

This sequence joins TRBV7-9 and TRBJ1-4; TRBD1 matches at 8 bases. CDR3 length: 13 amino acids. Looked up from germline, CDR1 is SEHNR and CDR2 is FQNEAQ (reference sequence). V lost 5 bases to trimming and J lost 7 bases; unmatched junction nucleotides: 3. The CDR3 spells CASSTTGGEKLFF. Here the CDR3 DNA reads TGTGCCAGCAGCACCACAGGGGGTGAAAAACTGTTTTTT.

This sequence joins TRBV20-1 and TRBJ1-1; D is unresolved. V was cut by 0 bases and J by 4 bases, with 15 bases left in between. Germline V gene lookup returns CDR1 DFQATT and CDR2 SNEGSKA (reference sequence). The CDR3 extends over 15 amino acids. Here the CDR3 reads CSARDQGSLATEAFF. CDR3 coding DNA: TGCAGTGCTAGAGATCAAGGGAGCCTTGCCACTGAAGCTTTCTTT.

This clonotype was recorded a few times. The chain carries TRBV6-1 and TRBJ2-3; perhaps D is TRBD1 or TRBD2 (5 bases each). The CDR3 sequence is 14 residues long. Per germline, CDR1 MNHNS and CDR2 SASEGT. V was trimmed by 5 bases and J by 4 bases, leaving 13 bases between them. CDR3 residues: CASSTPSRADTQYF. CDR3 coding DNA: TGTGCCAGCAGTACCCCTAGCAGGGCAGATACGCAGTATTTT.

This clonotype has just a few counts. The J gene is TRBJ1-3, the V gene TRBV12-3 or TRBV12-4; D is unresolved. V was trimmed by 2 bases and J by 4 bases, leaving 6 bases between them. This CDR3 is 13 amino acids long. This CDR3 is CASSLTLGNTIYF. DNA for the CDR3: TGTGCCAGCAGTTTAACCCTCGGAAACACCATATATTTT.

This clonotype has a handful of counts. The rearrangement joins TRBV5-1 to TRBJ2-5; 8 bases fit TRBD2. The CDR3 length is 16 residues. The ends lost 0 bases at V and 3 bases at J; junction bases unmatched: 7. CDR1 is SGHRS, CDR2 YFSETQ, per germline. The CDR3 protein is CASSLAPQRGKETQYF. The CDR3 nucleotides read TGCGCCAGCAGCTTGGCCCCCCAGCGGGGGAAAGAGACCCAGTACTTC.

This chain uses TRBV12-3 or TRBV12-4 with TRBJ1-2; D gene uncertain. V lost 3 bases to trimming and J lost 1 base, with 12 bases between them. This CDR3 region has 15 residues. Written as DNA, the CDR3 is TGTGCCAGCAGTTTCTCTTCAGGAAATAACTATGGCTACACCTTC. Protein sequence: CASSFSSGNNYGYTF.

A single count supports this clonotype. This chain uses TRBV14 with TRBJ2-1, with TRBD2 as a possible D gene (5 bases). The CDR3 has 14 residues. Trimming took off 5 bases at V and 4 bases at J, with 12 bases between the two ends. Germline V CDR1 and CDR2: SGHDN, FVKESK. The CDR3: CASSSTDWYNEQFF. CDR3 sequence (DNA): TGTGCCAGCAGCTCCACGGACTGGTACAATGAGCAGTTCTTC.

The chain carries TRBV25-1 and TRBJ2-1, with 7 bases matching TRBD2. Looked up from germline, CDR1 is MGHDK and CDR2 is SYGVNS. This CDR3 spans 15 amino acids. V was clipped by 2 bases and J by 9 bases; unmatched bases: 10. The CDR3 protein is CASSELKGGDGEQFF. In nucleotides, the CDR3 is TGTGCCAGCAGTGAACTGAAGGGAGGGGACGGTGAGCAGTTCTTC. The full variable domain, its missing parts supplied by reference TRBV25-1 and TRBJ2-1, is EADIYQTPRYLVIGTGKKITLECSQTMGHDKMYWYQQDPGMELHLIHYSYGVNSTEKGDLSSESTVSRIRTEHFPLTLESARPSHTSQYLCASSELKGGDGEQFFGPGTRLTVL.

Here the CDR3 DNA reads TGTGCCAGCAGCTTAACCGGGACTAGCGGGGTCGAGGAGCAGTTCTTC. As protein: CASSLTGTSGVEEQFF. This chain connects TRBV7-9 to TRBJ2-1, with 13 bases matching TRBD2. CDR1 is SEHNR, CDR2 FQNEAQ, per germline (reference sequence). The V and J ends lost 2 bases and 10 bases, in that order; junction bases with no gene match: 8. This CDR3 has 16 amino acids. Filled out from reference TRBV7-9 and TRBJ2-1, the complete variable domain reads DTGVSQNPRHKITKRGQNVTFRCDPISEHNRLYWYRQTLGQGPEFLTYFQNEAQLEKSRLLSDRFSAERPKGSFSTLEIQRTEQGDSAMYLCASSLTGTSGVEEQFFGPGTRLTVL.

There are many counts of this clonotype. The CDR3 region is CASSLRGTTGELFF. DNA for the CDR3: TGTGCCAGCAGTTTAAGAGGGACCACCGGGGAGCTGTTTTTT. The chain uses TRBV27 and TRBJ2-2; D possibly matches TRBD1 or TRBD2 (5 bases each). This CDR3 has 14 amino acids. The V gene lost 2 bases and the J gene lost 4 bases, with 8 bases spanning the gap. CDR1 and CDR2 (germline): MNHEY, SMNVEV (reference sequence).

The gene calls are TRBV5-1 and TRBJ2-7; 10 nucleotides match TRBD2. The V gene end was trimmed by 5 bases and the J gene end by 0 bases; junction bases not matched to a gene: 5. Germline V gene sequence: CDR1 SGHRS, CDR2 YFSETQ. The CDR3 totals 15 residues. This CDR3 is CASSSGGLSSYEQYF. The CDR3 DNA is TGCGCCAGCAGTAGCGGGGGGCTAAGCTCCTACGAGCAGTACTTC.

The V call is TRBV5-1, the J call TRBJ2-2; D is uncertain. CDR3 length: 17 residues. With 4 bases removed from V and 0 bases from J, the gap between germline ends came to 16 bases. Per germline, CDR1 SGHRS and CDR2 YFSETQ. In nucleotides, the CDR3 is TGCGCCAGCAGCCACCCCCAGACTGAACCGAACACCGGGGAGCTGTTTTTT. Amino acid sequence: CASSHPQTEPNTGELFF.

This sequence joins TRBV9 and TRBJ2-2; D is possibly TRBD1 or TRBD2 (6 bases each). Trimming pared 0 bases from V and 4 bases from J, leaving 19 bases between. This CDR3 comprises 18 residues. Germline-derived CDR1 and CDR2 are SGDLS and YYNGEE. The CDR3 DNA reads TGTGCCAGCAGCGTAGATGGAGGGGGTGCGCGGGGCACCGGGGAGCTGTTTTTT. It encodes CASSVDGGGARGTGELFF.